The 27 T cell receptor beta chains reported below all come from one sample, sequenced in a study of PD-L1 blockade in urothelial cancer. Time point denoted: peripheral blood 6 weeks after treatment start. TCRdb's table, derived via immunoSEQ multiplex PCR, lists solely in-frame clones and lacks some. The profile shows more than 95,000 clones, around 89% of them singletons. The sequencing here drew on PBMCs, taken around atezolizumab (anti-PD-L1) treatment. Receptor source: a man aged 55-75 years with urothelial cancer.

This clone was counted a single time. The rearrangement uses TRBV7-2 and TRBJ2-7, with D perhaps matching TRBD1 (6 bases). The CDR3 is 15 residues long. Germline V CDR1 and CDR2: SGHTA, FQGNSA. V lost 2 bases and J 1 base, leaving 12 bases between the germline ends. CDR3 in amino acids: CASSLYRDFSYEQYF. CDR3 nucleotides: TGTGCCAGCAGCTTATACAGGGATTTTTCCTACGAGCAGTACTTC.

The rearrangement links TRBV28 to TRBJ2-7; D gene ambiguous. Germline V lookup: CDR1 MDHEN, CDR2 SYDVKM. The V end lost 3 bases, the J end lost 0 bases, and 9 bases lay between the germline ends. The CDR3 has 14 residues. The CDR3 spells CASSFGTASYEQYF. CDR3 bases: TGTGCCAGCAGTTTTGGAACAGCCTCCTACGAGCAGTACTTC.

The rearrangement joins TRBV7-2 to TRBJ2-7; 9 nucleotides line up with TRBD1. Germline V gene sequence: CDR1 SGHTA, CDR2 FQGNSA. The trim removed 3 bases at V and 6 bases at J, leaving 12 bases unmatched. The CDR3 is 16 amino acids. The CDR3 DNA is TGTGCCAGCAGCTTGGCCTCGACAGGGGGACTCCGCGAGCAGTACTTC. It encodes CASSLASTGGLREQYF.

The rearrangement uses TRBV11-2 and TRBJ2-3, with D possibly TRBD2 on 7 matching bases. V gave up 6 bases and J gave up 5 bases, with 18 bases separating them. Germline V CDR1 and CDR2: SGHAT, FQNNGV. This CDR3 spans 15 amino acids. CDR3 DNA sequence: TGTGCCAGCAGTCTACTAGGGGGGGGCGGAGATACGCAGTATTTT. Translating it yields CASSLLGGGGDTQYF.

The chain is built from TRBV28 and TRBJ2-1, with 9 bases aligning to TRBD1. Trimming removed 7 bases from V and 9 bases from J; junction bases left unmatched: 13. CDR3 size: 15 residues. Germline assignment: CDR1 MDHEN and CDR2 SYDVKM. CDR3 coding DNA: TGTGCCAGCAACCCCGGGACAGGGTCGGTGGGTGAGCAGTTCTTC. Its translation is CASNPGTGSVGEQFF.

This clone was seen just once. CDR3: CASSFSEKLFF. Here the CDR3 DNA reads TGTGCCAGCAGTTTTAGTGAAAAACTGTTTTTT. V usage is TRBV6-6 and J usage is TRBJ1-4; D is ambiguous. The CDR3 is 11 residues long. Trimming pared 4 bases from V and 7 bases from J, leaving 4 bases between. CDR1 MNHNY and CDR2 SVGAGI come from the germline V gene (reference sequence).

This clone has just one count. The gene calls are TRBV4-1 and TRBJ2-7; the match to TRBD1 covers 7 bases. CDR1 is MGHRA and CDR2 is YSYEKL in the germline V gene. After removal of 3 bases from V and 2 bases from J, the junction contained 1 base not matched to a gene. The CDR3 covers 13 residues. CDR3: CASSHGQAYEQYF. CDR3 in DNA: TGCGCCAGCAGCCATGGACAGGCCTACGAGCAGTACTTC.

The chain employs TRBV5-6 and TRBJ1-2; D call uncertain. Germline assignment: CDR1 SGHDT and CDR2 YYEEEE. Between the trimmed V and J ends, which lost 1 base and 0 bases, there was a span of 16 bases. The CDR3 runs 17 residues. The CDR3 DNA follows: TGTGCCAGCAGCTTGAACAGATACGGGGAAGCTAACTATGGCTACACCTTC. Encoded protein: CASSLNRYGEANYGYTF.

This rearrangement joins TRBV5-1 to TRBJ2-6; D is perhaps TRBD2 (5 bases). The germline V gene has CDR1 SGHRS and CDR2 YFSETQ. The CDR3 sequence is 14 residues long. Trimming took 7 bases from V and 3 from J, leaving 11 bases between them. CDR3 in DNA: TGCGCCAGCCGGCCGGGAATTGGGGCCAACGTCCTGACTTTC. Its protein product is CASRPGIGANVLTF.

The V and J genes are TRBV10-3 and TRBJ2-7; 10 positions agree with TRBD2. Germline trimming cut 5 bases from V and 6 bases from J; bases unmatched to any gene: 7. Germline CDR1 is ENHRY and CDR2 is SYGVKD. This CDR3 is 14 amino acids long. Here the CDR3 DNA reads TGTGCCATCAGTCAACTAGCGGGACGTTCCGAGCAGTACTTC. Translated: CAISQLAGRSEQYF.

V gene TRBV28 combines with J gene TRBJ1-2; D is unresolved. From germline, CDR1 is MDHEN and CDR2 SYDVKM. Trimming pared 7 bases from V and 5 bases from J, leaving 14 bases between. The CDR3 length is 13 residues. For the CDR3, the DNA is TGTGCCAGCAAGGAGGGCGCCCAGTATGGCTACACCTTC. Its translation is CASKEGAQYGYTF.

This chain joins TRBV7-9 and TRBJ2-7; 8 nucleotides line up with TRBD1. V lost 5 bases, J lost 0 bases, and 3 bases stayed unmatched. The CDR3 totals 14 residues. The germline gives CDR1 SEHNR, CDR2 FQNEAQ (reference sequence). The CDR3 nucleotides read TGTGCCAGCAGCGCCGGGACAGGCTCCTACGAGCAGTACTTC. This codes for CASSAGTGSYEQYF.

The chain links TRBV6-5 to TRBJ2-3; 9 bases fit TRBD2. The germline gives CDR1 MNHEY, CDR2 SVGAGI. Trimming at V came to 9 bases and at J to 4 bases, leaving 8 bases not matched to a gene. The CDR3 loop spans 14 amino acids. The CDR3 spells CASTGTSISDTQYF. CDR3 nucleotides: TGTGCCAGTACCGGGACTAGCATCTCAGATACGCAGTATTTT.

This sequence joins TRBV5-6 and TRBJ1-1; tentatively, D is TRBD1 (5 bases). The germline V gene has CDR1 SGHDT and CDR2 YYEEEE. The CDR3 loop spans 14 amino acids. V lost 2 bases to trimming and J lost 0 bases, with 8 bases between them. CDR3 amino acids: CASSFWGVNTEAFF. The CDR3 region has the DNA TGTGCCAGCAGCTTTTGGGGGGTGAACACTGAAGCTTTCTTT.

This sequence joins TRBV9 and TRBJ2-7; D possibly corresponds to TRBD2 (7 bases). CDR3 length: 12 amino acids. Trimming stripped 3 bases from V and 6 bases from J, with 10 bases between. Germline CDR1 SGDLS, CDR2 YYNGEE. The CDR3 DNA sequence: TGTGCCAGCAGCGGGGGGGGCGCCGAGCAGTACTTC. The encoded protein is CASSGGGAEQYF.

The chain carries TRBV27 and TRBJ1-2, with D perhaps matching TRBD1 (6 bases). Germline V gene lookup returns CDR1 MNHEY and CDR2 SMNVEV (reference sequence). This CDR3 spans 15 amino acids. V lost 5 bases to trimming and J lost 0 bases, with 13 bases between them. In nucleotides, the CDR3 is TGTGCCAGCAGTCTTCTCCAGGGGACTAACTATGGCTACACCTTC. Its translation: CASSLLQGTNYGYTF.

The chain links TRBV7-9 to TRBJ2-2, with 7 bases aligning to TRBD1. In germline, CDR1 is SEHNR, CDR2 FQNEAQ (reference sequence). The CDR3 has 16 amino acids. V trimming: 0 bases; J trimming: 1 base; junction bases outside the gene matches: 2. Here the CDR3 reads CASSLARTGNTGELFF. For the CDR3, the DNA is TGTGCCAGCAGCTTAGCAAGGACAGGGAACACCGGGGAGCTGTTTTTT.

The V gene is TRBV7-9, the J gene TRBJ1-2, with no clear D. Germline V gene lookup returns CDR1 SEHNR and CDR2 FQNEAQ (reference sequence). The length of the CDR3 is 13 residues. V lost 6 bases to trimming and J lost 2 bases, with 10 bases between them. The CDR3 here is CASRGSVNYGYTF. The CDR3 bases are TGTGCCAGCAGGGGCAGTGTCAACTATGGCTACACCTTC.

A single count supports this clone. This chain links TRBV5-1 with TRBJ1-2; TRBD1 is a possible D gene (6 bases). In germline, CDR1 is SGHRS, CDR2 YFSETQ. The V gene lost 3 bases and the J gene lost 3 bases, with 15 bases spanning the gap. The CDR3 runs to 15 residues. DNA of the CDR3: TGCGCCAGCAGCTCTGGACAGATTGGATACTATGGCTACACCTTC. Translation gives CASSSGQIGYYGYTF.

This clone was seen only a few times. The genes are TRBV5-1 and TRBJ2-3; D call uncertain. Germline V CDR1 and CDR2: SGHRS, YFSETQ. V was cut by 0 bases and J by 8 bases, with 7 bases left in between. CDR3 length equals 12 residues. The CDR3 nucleotides are TGCGCCAGCAGCTTGGTTCCGGGTACGCAGTATTTT. It is translated as CASSLVPGTQYF. The full variable domain, rest sourced from reference TRBV5-1 and TRBJ2-3, is KAGVTQTPRYLIKTRGQQVTLSCSPISGHRSVSWYQQTPGQGLQFLFEYFSETQRNKGNFPGRFSGRQFSNSRSEMNVSTLELGDSALYLCASSLVPGTQYFGPGTRLTVL.

This chain connects TRBV28 to TRBJ1-4; perhaps TRBD1 as D (6 bases). V was cut by 5 bases and J by 6 bases, with 13 bases left in between. Germline assignment: CDR1 MDHEN and CDR2 SYDVKM. The CDR3 is 14 residues long. The CDR3 DNA reads TGTGCCAGCAGTCCCGGACAGATTTATGAAAAACTGTTTTTT. Protein product: CASSPGQIYEKLFF.

This clone was detected only once. J is TRBJ2-5 and V is TRBV5-1; 8 bases agree with TRBD1. V was clipped by 4 bases and J by 2 bases; unmatched bases: 13. This CDR3 contains 17 residues. Germline V gene sequence: CDR1 SGHRS, CDR2 YFSETQ. CDR3 nucleotide sequence: TGCGCCAGCAGCCCGGGGGACAGGCCGCTCCCTCAAGAGACCCAGTACTTC. Translation gives CASSPGDRPLPQETQYF.

The chain links TRBV5-1 to TRBJ2-5, with a possible D match to TRBD2 (7 bases). CDR1 and CDR2 from the germline V gene are SGHRS and YFSETQ. This CDR3 region has 15 residues. V lost 2 bases and J lost 5, with 16 bases in between. CDR3 sequence: CASSLEGGRMETQYF. The CDR3 nucleotides are TGCGCCAGCAGCTTAGAGGGGGGGCGGATGGAGACCCAGTACTTC.

This clone was observed a single time. The chain employs TRBV19 and TRBJ2-7; D not resolved. The CDR3 runs 14 residues. V was trimmed by 0 bases and J by 1 base, leaving 7 bases between them. Per the germline V gene, CDR1 is LNHDA and CDR2 is SQIVND (reference sequence). The CDR3 loop is CASSIDFFSYEQYF. As DNA, the CDR3 is TGTGCCAGTAGTATAGACTTCTTTTCCTACGAGCAGTACTTC. The whole variable domain, remainder taken from reference TRBV19 and TRBJ2-7, is DGGITQSPKYLFRKEGQNVTLSCEQNLNHDAMYWYRQDPGQGLRLIYYSQIVNDFQKGDIAEGYSVSREKKESFPLTVTSAQKNPTAFYLCASSIDFFSYEQYFGPGTRLTVT.

There are a few counts of this clone. The chain carries TRBV28 and TRBJ1-5, with D hard to call. The CDR3 extends over 12 amino acids. V lost 6 bases and J 1 base, leaving 4 bases between the germline ends. The germline V gene has CDR1 MDHEN and CDR2 SYDVKM. The CDR3 coding sequence is TGTGCCAGCAGAGAGAGCAATCAGCCCCAGCATTTT. This gives the protein CASRESNQPQHF. Full variable domain (rest looked up from reference TRBV28 and TRBJ1-5): DVKVTQSSRYLVKRTGEKVFLECVQDMDHENMFWYRQDPGLGLRLIYFSYDVKMKEKGDIPEGYSVSREKKERFSLILESASTNQTSMYLCASRESNQPQHFGDGTRLSIL.

The genes are TRBV5-1 and TRBJ2-7, with D possibly matching TRBD1 (6 bases). Germline assignment: CDR1 SGHRS and CDR2 YFSETQ. V was trimmed by 2 bases and J by 1 base, leaving 10 bases between them. The CDR3 covers 14 residues. The CDR3 nucleotides read TGCGCCAGCAGCTTCAGGGGACGTTCCTACGAGCAGTACTTC. Encoded protein: CASSFRGRSYEQYF.

V usage is TRBV10-3 and J usage is TRBJ2-7, with a possible D match to TRBD2 (7 bases). The CDR3 consists of 13 residues. The ends were cut back, 6 bases at V and 2 bases at J, with 11 bases in the middle. Germline V lookup: CDR1 ENHRY, CDR2 SYGVKD. CDR3 coding DNA: TGTGCCATCAGAGAGGGGGGGGCCTACGAGCAGTACTTC. It specifies CAIREGGAYEQYF.